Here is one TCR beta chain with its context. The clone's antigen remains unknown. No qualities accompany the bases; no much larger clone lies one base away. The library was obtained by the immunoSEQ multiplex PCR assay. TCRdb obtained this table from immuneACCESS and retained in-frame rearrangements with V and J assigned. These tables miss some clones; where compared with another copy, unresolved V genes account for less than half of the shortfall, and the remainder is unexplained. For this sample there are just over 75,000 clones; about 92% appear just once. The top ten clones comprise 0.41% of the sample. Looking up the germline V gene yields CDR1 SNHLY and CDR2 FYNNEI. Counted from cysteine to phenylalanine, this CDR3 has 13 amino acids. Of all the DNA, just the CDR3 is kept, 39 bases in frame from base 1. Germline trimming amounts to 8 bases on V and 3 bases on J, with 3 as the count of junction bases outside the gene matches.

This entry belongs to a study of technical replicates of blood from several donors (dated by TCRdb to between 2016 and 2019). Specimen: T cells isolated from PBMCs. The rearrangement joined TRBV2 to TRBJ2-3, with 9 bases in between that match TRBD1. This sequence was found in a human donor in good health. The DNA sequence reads TGTGCCAGCGGACAGGGGTGGACAGATACGCAGTATTTT. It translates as CASGQGWTDTQYF.